This is a list of T cell receptor beta chains from one sample in a study of shared clonotypes between healthy human individuals. The data were produced by immunoSEQ multiplex PCR, yet TCRdb's version contains in-frame clones alone and is incomplete. The table records some 2 million clones, about 95% of them present only once. Sequencing was performed on naive CD4+ T cells sorted from blood. Every receptor here comes from a man aged 18-30 years in good health. CDR3s include the opening cysteine and the closing phenylalanine or tryptophan. D genes are given only for firm matches. Size is omitted from some rows. Given values are once, few, many or a class for expanded clones.

cdr3_nt: TGTGCCAGCAGCTTCTTCGGCACAGATACGCAGTATTTT; cdr3_aa: CASSFFGTDTQYF; clone_size: -; j_call: TRBJ2-3; cdr3_length: 13; v_call: TRBV7-2; d_call: -
cdr3_nt: TGCGCCAGCAGCGGCGAGAGCTCCTATAATTCACCCCTCCACTTT; cdr3_aa: CASSGESSYNSPLHF; clone_size: few; j_call: TRBJ1-6; cdr3_length: 15; v_call: TRBV5-1; d_call: -
cdr3_nt: TGTGCCAGCAGCTTACTCAGGACGACCTACGAGCAGTACTTC; cdr3_aa: CASSLLRTTYEQYF; clone_size: -; j_call: TRBJ2-7; cdr3_length: 14; v_call: TRBV7-2; d_call: -
cdr3_nt: TGTGCCAGCAGAACAGATAATTCACCCCTCCACTTT; cdr3_aa: CASRTDNSPLHF; clone_size: -; j_call: TRBJ1-6; cdr3_length: 12; v_call: TRBV6-6; d_call: -
cdr3_nt: TGTGCCAGCAGTTCGACAGGGGGCCTTTACAATGAGCAGTTCTTC; cdr3_aa: CASSSTGGLYNEQFF; clone_size: -; j_call: TRBJ2-1; cdr3_length: 15; v_call: TRBV6-5; d_call: TRBD1
cdr3_nt: TGTGCCAGCAGCTCACCAGGGTGGGGAAACTATGGCTACACCTTC; cdr3_aa: CASSSPGWGNYGYTF; clone_size: -; j_call: TRBJ1-2; cdr3_length: 15; v_call: TRBV7-2; d_call: -
cdr3_nt: TGCGCCAGCAGCTTGGGAACAGGGGTCTACAATGAGCAGTTCTTC; cdr3_aa: CASSLGTGVYNEQFF; clone_size: -; j_call: TRBJ2-1; cdr3_length: 15; v_call: TRBV5-1; d_call: TRBD1
cdr3_nt: TGTGCCAGCTCACCTGTCATCACTGAAGCTTTCTTT; cdr3_aa: CASSPVITEAFF; clone_size: -; j_call: TRBJ1-1; cdr3_length: 12; v_call: TRBV18; d_call: -
cdr3_nt: TGTGCCAGCAGCATCCCCCTGACAGGGGTGAACACTGAAGCTTTCTTT; cdr3_aa: CASSIPLTGVNTEAFF; clone_size: -; j_call: TRBJ1-1; cdr3_length: 16; v_call: TRBV21-1; d_call: -
cdr3_nt: TGTGCCAGCAGCCGAGGGACTAGCGGGATGCGGGAGCAGTACTTC; cdr3_aa: CASSRGTSGMREQYF; clone_size: -; j_call: TRBJ2-7; cdr3_length: 15; v_call: TRBV6-5; d_call: TRBD2
cdr3_nt: TGTGCCAGCAGCTTGGGGAGCCCTAATCTCTACGAGCAGTACTTC; cdr3_aa: CASSLGSPNLYEQYF; clone_size: -; j_call: TRBJ2-7; cdr3_length: 15; v_call: TRBV5-4; d_call: -
cdr3_nt: TGTGCCAGTAGCGAACAGGGGGGGAACACTGAAGCTTTCTTT; cdr3_aa: CASSEQGGNTEAFF; clone_size: -; j_call: TRBJ1-1; cdr3_length: 14; v_call: TRBV19; d_call: TRBD1
cdr3_nt: TGCGCCAGCAGTGACCGGGACAATGGGAATCTGGTTTATGGCTACACCTTC; cdr3_aa: CASSDRDNGNLVYGYTF; clone_size: -; j_call: TRBJ1-2; cdr3_length: 17; v_call: TRBV10-2; d_call: -
cdr3_nt: TGTGCCAGCAGTTACTCGGGTGGCCAAGAGACCCAGTACTTC; cdr3_aa: CASSYSGGQETQYF; clone_size: -; j_call: TRBJ2-5; cdr3_length: 14; v_call: TRBV6-5; d_call: -
cdr3_nt: TGTGCCAGCAGGGAGACAGGGTCAGATACGCAGTATTTT; cdr3_aa: CASRETGSDTQYF; clone_size: -; j_call: TRBJ2-3; cdr3_length: 13; v_call: TRBV6-5; d_call: TRBD1
cdr3_nt: TGTGCCAGCAGGACTACGGATCGCGGGGAAAAACTGTTTTTT; cdr3_aa: CASRTTDRGEKLFF; clone_size: -; j_call: TRBJ1-4; cdr3_length: 14; v_call: TRBV6-5; d_call: -
cdr3_nt: TGTGCCAGCAGTTTAAGATTGTTTCCGGGAGGGTCCTACGAGCAGTACTTC; cdr3_aa: CASSLRLFPGGSYEQYF; clone_size: -; j_call: TRBJ2-7; cdr3_length: 17; v_call: TRBV27; d_call: TRBD2
cdr3_nt: TGTGCCAGCAGCGCGTACACCGGGACTAGTCCTGGCGAGCAGTACTTC; cdr3_aa: CASSAYTGTSPGEQYF; clone_size: -; j_call: TRBJ2-7; cdr3_length: 16; v_call: TRBV9; d_call: TRBD2
cdr3_nt: TGTGCCAGCAGCTTGGGACAAGGAGCCAATCAGCCCCAGCATTTT; cdr3_aa: CASSLGQGANQPQHF; clone_size: -; j_call: TRBJ1-5; cdr3_length: 15; v_call: TRBV5-6; d_call: -
cdr3_nt: TGTGCCAGCAGCCAGGATATACTAAGAAGCAATGAGCAGTTCTTC; cdr3_aa: CASSQDILRSNEQFF; clone_size: -; j_call: TRBJ2-1; cdr3_length: 15; v_call: TRBV14; d_call: -
cdr3_nt: TGTGCCAGCAGCCCTCATGGACAGGCCGGCGCCTACGAGCAGTACTTC; cdr3_aa: CASSPHGQAGAYEQYF; clone_size: -; j_call: TRBJ2-7; cdr3_length: 16; v_call: TRBV11-3; d_call: TRBD1
cdr3_nt: TGCGCCAGCAGTGAGGATTTGAACACCGGGGAGCTGTTTTTT; cdr3_aa: CASSEDLNTGELFF; clone_size: -; j_call: TRBJ2-2; cdr3_length: 14; v_call: TRBV10-1; d_call: -
cdr3_nt: TGTGCCAGCAGACAGACAGGGATGGGGACTAATGAAAAACTGTTTTTT; cdr3_aa: CASRQTGMGTNEKLFF; clone_size: -; j_call: TRBJ1-4; cdr3_length: 16; v_call: TRBV6-6; d_call: TRBD1
cdr3_nt: TGTGCCAGCAGCTTGGGGGGCCGCACAGCAAACATTCAGTACTTC; cdr3_aa: CASSLGGRTANIQYF; clone_size: -; j_call: TRBJ2-4; cdr3_length: 15; v_call: TRBV5-6; d_call: -
cdr3_nt: TGTGCCAGCTCACCAGGGGGAGGGGTAGGCGAGCAGTACTTC; cdr3_aa: CASSPGGGVGEQYF; clone_size: -; j_call: TRBJ2-7; cdr3_length: 14; v_call: TRBV18; d_call: TRBD2
cdr3_nt: TGCAGCGTCAGAACTTCCGGGACAGGGGCCTACGAGCAGTACTTC; cdr3_aa: CSVRTSGTGAYEQYF; clone_size: -; j_call: TRBJ2-7; cdr3_length: 15; v_call: TRBV29-1; d_call: TRBD1
cdr3_nt: TGTGCCAGCAGCCCCGTAGTGACAGGGGGTAGAGGCTACACCTTC; cdr3_aa: CASSPVVTGGRGYTF; clone_size: -; j_call: TRBJ1-2; cdr3_length: 15; v_call: TRBV11-2; d_call: TRBD1
cdr3_nt: TGTGCCAGCAGTTTCGGAATGAACACTGAAGCTTTCTTT; cdr3_aa: CASSFGMNTEAFF; clone_size: -; j_call: TRBJ1-1; cdr3_length: 13; v_call: TRBV6-1; d_call: -
cdr3_nt: TGCAGCGTCGGGGGGGGACAGGGGCCGAACTATGGCTACACCTTC; cdr3_aa: CSVGGGQGPNYGYTF; clone_size: -; j_call: TRBJ1-2; cdr3_length: 15; v_call: TRBV29-1; d_call: TRBD1
cdr3_nt: TGCGCCAGCAGCTTATCTAGCACAGATACGCAGTATTTT; cdr3_aa: CASSLSSTDTQYF; clone_size: -; j_call: TRBJ2-3; cdr3_length: 13; v_call: TRBV5-1; d_call: -
cdr3_nt: TGCGCCAGCAGCTTGGAGGCTAGCGGGAAATACGAGCAGTACTTC; cdr3_aa: CASSLEASGKYEQYF; clone_size: -; j_call: TRBJ2-7; cdr3_length: 15; v_call: TRBV5-1; d_call: TRBD2
cdr3_nt: TGTGCCAGCAGTTTTGGACAGGGACCTAATGAAAAACTGTTTTTT; cdr3_aa: CASSFGQGPNEKLFF; clone_size: -; j_call: TRBJ1-4; cdr3_length: 15; v_call: TRBV7-9; d_call: TRBD1
cdr3_nt: TGCGCCAGCAGCTTGGGGCAGGGATGGACTGAAGCTTTCTTT; cdr3_aa: CASSLGQGWTEAFF; clone_size: -; j_call: TRBJ1-1; cdr3_length: 14; v_call: TRBV5-1; d_call: -